Following are 21 T cell receptor beta chains from one sample sequenced in a study of T cell repertoires in cytomegalovirus infection. MiXCR was run by TCRdb on the reads, yielding one entry per CDR3 protein. The top ten hold about an eighth of the sample, which has 830,000 or so distinct CDR3 sequences, roughly 33% seen once. Their antigens are not known. Sequencing was performed on cultured CD8+ T cells from PBMCs, taken from culture after CMV antigen stimulation. These receptors were obtained from a human donor in good health (CMV status not recorded). Some clones in this sample may be carry-over from other donors' samples.

The chain employs TRBV27 and TRBJ2-3, with 7 positions matching TRBD2. This CDR3 contains 15 residues. Germline CDR1 and CDR2: MNHEY and SMNVEV (reference sequence). V lost 3 bases, J lost 2 bases, and 5 bases stayed unmatched. The CDR3 DNA follows: TGTGCCAGCAGTTTTGCGGGGGACTACACAGATACGCAGTATTTT. The encoded protein is CASSFAGDYTDTQYF.

This clonotype was seen just once. The rearrangement joins TRBV5-5 to TRBJ1-5; the D is unclear. The CDR3 runs 15 residues. The ends were cut back, 2 bases at V and 0 bases at J, with 9 bases in the middle. CDR1 and CDR2 (germline): SGHKS, YYEKEE (reference sequence). The CDR3 DNA reads as TGTGCCAGCAGCTTACACCTGTATAGCAATCAGCCCCAGCATTTT. This translates into CASSLHLYSNQPQHF. The whole variable domain, filled in from reference TRBV5-5 and TRBJ1-5, reads DAGVTQSPTHLIKTRGQQVTLRCSPISGHKSVSWYQQVLGQGPQFIFQYYEKEERGRGNFPDRFSARQFPNYSSELNVNALLLGDSALYLCASSLHLYSNQPQHFGDGTRLSIL.

Remarks on this clonotype: This may be a read error: a much more frequent sequence differs by one nucleotide. The rearrangement uses TRBV7-8 and TRBJ1-2; 8 bases are a match to TRBD1. This CDR3 is built from 19 residues. Germline V lookup: CDR1 SGHVS, CDR2 FQNEAQ. In nucleotides, the CDR3 is TGTGCCAGCAGCTCCCTACTATTTGGGACAGGCCAAGCTAACTATAGCTACACCTTC. Amino acid sequence: CASSSLLFGTGQANYSYTF.

This clonotype appeared a few times. The chain couples TRBV6-6 to TRBJ2-5; D call uncertain. Germline loops: CDR1 MNHNY, CDR2 SVGAGI (reference sequence). The CDR3 has 14 residues. V lost 4 bases, J lost 4 bases, and 13 bases lay in between. The CDR3 region has the DNA TGTGCCAGCAGTTCCACAGTGATGGGAGAGACCCAGTACTTC. It specifies CASSSTVMGETQYF.

This chain connects TRBV9 to TRBJ2-5; the match to TRBD2 covers 13 bases. The V gene's germline CDR1 is SGDLS and CDR2 YYNGEE. V shed 0 bases, J shed 2 bases, and the junction held 7 bases outside the gene matches. There are 18 residues in the CDR3. The CDR3 is CASSVGTSGGGFQETQYF. Written as DNA, the CDR3 is TGTGCCAGCAGCGTAGGTACTAGCGGGGGGGGCTTTCAAGAGACCCAGTACTTC.

In this sample, this clonotype turned up a few times. This chain links TRBV7-9 with TRBJ2-5; D ambiguous. V was clipped by 0 bases and J by 7 bases, with 12 bases between them. CDR3 length: 14 residues. Germline loops: CDR1 SEHNR, CDR2 FQNEAQ (reference sequence). The CDR3 reads CASSLAGDVRTQYF. For the CDR3, the DNA is TGTGCCAGCAGCTTAGCTGGGGATGTGCGGACCCAGTACTTC.

This clonotype appeared many times. The chain uses TRBV7-6 and TRBJ2-1; 16 nucleotides agree with TRBD2. The CDR3 extends over 18 amino acids. J lost 3 bases, V lost 5 bases, and 7 bases had no gene match. Germline values: CDR1 SGHVS, CDR2 FNYEAQ. CDR3: CASSLRGLAGGNYNEQFF. CDR3 sequence (DNA): TGTGCCAGCAGCCTGCGGGGACTAGCGGGGGGGAACTACAATGAGCAGTTCTTC. Full variable domain (outside the CDR3, taken from reference TRBV7-6 and TRBJ2-1): GAGVSQSPRYKVTKRGQDVALRCDPISGHVSLYWYRQALGQGPEFLTYFNYEAQQDKSGLPNDRFSAERPEGSISTLTIQRTEQRDSAMYRCASSLRGLAGGNYNEQFFGPGTRLTVL.

This CDR3 is CASSAREGTYNEQFF. The DNA of the CDR3 is TGTGCCAGCAGCGCCCGGGAGGGGACCTACAATGAGCAGTTCTTC. The V and J genes are TRBV9 and TRBJ2-1; 8 bases fit TRBD2. With V trimmed by 3 bases and J by 2 bases, 4 bases remained unmatched. Germline loops: CDR1 SGDLS, CDR2 YYNGEE. The CDR3 has 15 residues.

CDR3 residues: CASSPTSGGMDEQFF. The DNA of the CDR3 is TGTGCCAGCAGCCCGACTAGCGGGGGAATGGATGAGCAGTTCTTC. The V gene is TRBV14, the J gene TRBJ2-1; TRBD2 aligns across 12 bases. The CDR3 runs 15 residues. V shed 4 bases and J 8 bases; nucleotides not matched to a gene: 6. Germline V lookup: CDR1 SGHDN, CDR2 FVKESK.

The rearrangement uses TRBV15 and TRBJ2-2; 7 bases are shared with TRBD1. The trim removed 6 bases at V and 7 bases at J, leaving 11 bases unmatched. This CDR3 is built from 15 residues. Looked up from germline, CDR1 is LNHNV and CDR2 is YYDKDF (reference sequence). In DNA, the CDR3 is TGTGCCACCAGGGATCGGACAGGATGGAACGGGGAGCTGTTTTTT. Translation: CATRDRTGWNGELFF. Full variable domain (rest looked up from reference TRBV15 and TRBJ2-2): DAMVIQNPRYQVTQFGKPVTLSCSQTLNHNVMYWYQQKSSQAPKLLFHYYDKDFNNEADTPDNFQSRRPNTSFCFLDIRSPGLGDTAMYLCATRDRTGWNGELFFGEGSRLTVL.

This clonotype was picked up a small number of times. This sequence joins TRBV13 and TRBJ2-2; no firm D call. The germline V and J ends were trimmed by 5 bases and 6 bases, with 10 bases remaining between them. The CDR3 loop spans 13 amino acids. The germline gives CDR1 PRHDT, CDR2 FYEKMQ (reference sequence). CDR3 bases: TGTGCCAGCAGCCCCGAAGGACCCGGGGAGCTGTTTTTT. Its translation is CASSPEGPGELFF.

This clonotype was found a few times. The V and J genes are TRBV19 and TRBJ2-1; a possible D gene is TRBD2 (5 bases). This CDR3 spans 13 amino acids. V was trimmed by 2 bases and J by 5 bases, leaving 7 bases between them. Per germline, CDR1 LNHDA and CDR2 SQIVND (reference sequence). The CDR3 loop reads CASSITRNNEQFF. The CDR3 region has the DNA TGTGCCAGTAGTATAACTAGGAACAATGAGCAGTTCTTC.

This clonotype came up a few times. V is TRBV4-2 and J is TRBJ2-1, with D uncertain. Germline V CDR1 and CDR2: LGHNA, YNFKEQ. V lost 1 base and J 9 bases, leaving 10 bases between the germline ends. The CDR3 runs 13 residues. CDR3: CASSQGRIGEQFF. Written as DNA, the CDR3 is TGTGCCAGCAGCCAAGGGCGGATTGGTGAGCAGTTCTTC.

This clonotype was detected only a few times. The J gene is TRBJ2-1, the V gene TRBV10-3; 9 nucleotides agree with TRBD1. The CDR3 covers 15 residues. The trim removed 7 bases at V and 3 bases at J, leaving 7 bases unmatched. Germline CDR1 is ENHRY and CDR2 is SYGVKD. DNA for the CDR3: TGTGCCATCACCCTCCGGGACAGGGACTACAATGAGCAGTTCTTC. Its translation: CAITLRDRDYNEQFF.

This clonotype appeared a few times. The chain uses TRBV4-3 and TRBJ2-3; 9 bases map to TRBD1. There are 15 residues in the CDR3. Per germline, CDR1 LGHNA and CDR2 YSLEER. With 4 bases clipped from V and 2 bases from J, the junction kept 4 bases outside the gene matches. The CDR3 DNA follows: TGCGCCAGCAGCCTGAGGACAGGGGACACAGATACGCAGTATTTT. Its protein is CASSLRTGDTDTQYF.

This clonotype occurred many times. The V and J genes are TRBV7-6 and TRBJ2-1, with D perhaps TRBD2 (6 bases). Trimming pared 6 bases from V and 3 bases from J, leaving 12 bases between. The length of the CDR3 is 14 residues. From germline, CDR1 is SGHVS and CDR2 FNYEAQ. The CDR3 loop reads CASSFGGDYNEQFF. DNA for the CDR3: TGTGCCAGCAGTTTCGGCGGGGACTACAATGAGCAGTTCTTC.

This clonotype was counted a single time. A read error is possible here, since a much larger clone lies one base away. V and J are TRBV7-2 and TRBJ1-4; D is uncertain. Germline loops: CDR1 SGHTA, CDR2 FQGNSA. Trimming cost V 3 bases and J 7 bases, with 15 bases left between them. The CDR3 loop spans 15 amino acids. CDR3 nucleotides: TGTGCCAGCAGCTTCGTTGGGCATGGCGGTGAAAAACTGTTTTTT. Translated: CASSFVGHGGEKLFF.

This clonotype appeared a few times. J is TRBJ2-3 and V is TRBV13; TRBD2 matches 7 bases. This CDR3 spans 16 amino acids. Germline V gene data show CDR1 as PRHDT and CDR2 as FYEKMQ (reference sequence). V lost 5 bases, J lost 4 bases, and 12 bases stayed unmatched. CDR3 DNA sequence: TGTGCCAGCAGCGGGGGGGACTACCAGAGGGCAGATACGCAGTATTTT. It is translated as CASSGGDYQRADTQYF. Variable domain in full (rest from reference TRBV13 and TRBJ2-3): AAGVIQSPRHLIKEKRETATLKCYPIPRHDTVYWYQQGPGQDPQFLISFYEKMQSDKGSIPDRFSAQQFSDYHSELNMSSLELGDSALYFCASSGGDYQRADTQYFGPGTRLTVL.

The chain carries TRBV2 and TRBJ2-7, with TRBD1 identical over 9 bases. CDR3 length: 13 residues. With 6 bases clipped from V and 4 bases from J, the junction kept 4 bases outside the gene matches. The germline V gene encodes CDR1 SNHLY and CDR2 FYNNEI. CDR3 sequence (DNA): TGTGCCAGCAGGGACAGGGGTATTTACGAGCAGTACTTC. Translating it yields CASRDRGIYEQYF.

This clonotype was seen repeatedly, ten times or more. The chain uses TRBV7-8 and TRBJ2-3; perhaps TRBD2 as D (6 bases). The CDR3 sequence is 18 residues long. The germline gives CDR1 SGHVS, CDR2 FQNEAQ. V gave up 3 bases and J gave up 4 bases, with 23 bases separating them. CDR3: CASSFIGGVVASSDTQYF. CDR3 nucleotide sequence: TGTGCCAGCAGCTTTATAGGAGGGGTAGTTGCAAGCTCAGATACGCAGTATTTT.

V is TRBV29-1 and J is TRBJ1-1; a possible D gene is TRBD1 (5 bases). Germline loops: CDR1 SQVTM, CDR2 ANQGSEA. V was cut by 7 bases and J by 2 bases, with 23 bases left in between. The CDR3 is 16 amino acids. The CDR3 region has the DNA TGCAGCGCCTGGGGGGGGGACTCATTCTATAACACTGAAGCTTTCTTT. Its protein is CSAWGGDSFYNTEAFF.